This T cell receptor beta chain emerged from a study of shared clonotypes between healthy human individuals. Naive CD8 cells, CD45RO-negative and positively selected for CCR7, excluded terminally differentiated effector memory CD45RA+ cells. Only in-frame clones appear in the TCRdb table, and some are missing; sequencing was by immunoSEQ multiplex PCR. Seen here are around 580,000 clones, 95% to 98% observed once, and the top ten hold 0.3%. Trimming removed 3 bases at V and 4 bases at J, with 7 bases between. The germline gives CDR1 SQVTM, CDR2 ANQGSEA. The CDR3 is 12 residues long. The chain joins TRBV29-1 to TRBJ2-1; D unclear. This TCR was recovered from a man aged 25 to 45 in good health. The material sequenced was naive CD8+ T cells sorted from blood. CDR3 bases: TGCAGCGTTGATGTACGTTACAATGAGCAGTTCTTC. Residues: CSVDVRYNEQFF.